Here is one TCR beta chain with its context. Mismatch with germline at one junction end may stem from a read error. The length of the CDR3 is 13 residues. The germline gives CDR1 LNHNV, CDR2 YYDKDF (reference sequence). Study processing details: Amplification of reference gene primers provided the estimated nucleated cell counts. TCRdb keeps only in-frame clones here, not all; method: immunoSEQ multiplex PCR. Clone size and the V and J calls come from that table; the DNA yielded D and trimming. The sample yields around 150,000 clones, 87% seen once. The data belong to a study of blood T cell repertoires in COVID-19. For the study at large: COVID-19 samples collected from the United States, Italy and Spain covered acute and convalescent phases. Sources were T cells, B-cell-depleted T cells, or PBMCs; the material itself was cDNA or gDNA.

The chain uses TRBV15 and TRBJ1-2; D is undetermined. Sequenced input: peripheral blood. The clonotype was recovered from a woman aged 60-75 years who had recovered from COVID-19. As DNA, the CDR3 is TGTGCCACCAGCAGAGGAGGCGAGGGAGTGATGGCCTTC. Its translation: CATSRGGEGVMAF.